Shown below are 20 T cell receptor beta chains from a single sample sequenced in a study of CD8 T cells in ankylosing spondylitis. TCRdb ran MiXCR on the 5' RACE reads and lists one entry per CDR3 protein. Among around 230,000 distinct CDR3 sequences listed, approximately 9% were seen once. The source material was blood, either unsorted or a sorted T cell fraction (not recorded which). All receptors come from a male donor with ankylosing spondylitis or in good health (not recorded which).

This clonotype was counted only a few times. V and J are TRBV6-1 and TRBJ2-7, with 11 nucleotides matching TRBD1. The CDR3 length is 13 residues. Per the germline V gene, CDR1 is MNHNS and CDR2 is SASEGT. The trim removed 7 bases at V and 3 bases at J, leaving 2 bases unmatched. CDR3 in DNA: TGTGCCAGCACCGGGACAGGGGGCTACGAGCAGTACTTC. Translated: CASTGTGGYEQYF.

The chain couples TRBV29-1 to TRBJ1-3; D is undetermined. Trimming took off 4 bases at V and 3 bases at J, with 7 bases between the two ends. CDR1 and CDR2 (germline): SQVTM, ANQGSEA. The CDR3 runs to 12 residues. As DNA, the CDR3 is TGCAGCGTTGGAGTTCATGGAAACACCATATATTTT. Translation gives CSVGVHGNTIYF. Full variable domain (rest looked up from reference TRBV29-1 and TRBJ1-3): SAVISQKPSRDICQRGTSLTIQCQVDSQVTMMFWYRQQPGQSLTLIATANQGSEATYESGFVIDKFPISRPNLTFSTLTVSNMSPEDSSIYLCSVGVHGNTIYFGEGSWLTVV.

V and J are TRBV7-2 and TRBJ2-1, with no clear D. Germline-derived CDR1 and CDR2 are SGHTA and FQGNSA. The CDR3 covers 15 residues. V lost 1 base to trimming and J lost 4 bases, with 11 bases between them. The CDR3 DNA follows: TGTGCCAGCAGCTTAGAAGCCGCCTGGTACAATGAGCAGTTCTTC. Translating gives CASSLEAAWYNEQFF.

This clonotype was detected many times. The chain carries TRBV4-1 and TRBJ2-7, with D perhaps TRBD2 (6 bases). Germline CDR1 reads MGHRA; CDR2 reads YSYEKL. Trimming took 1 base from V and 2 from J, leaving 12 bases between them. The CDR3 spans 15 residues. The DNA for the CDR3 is TGCGCCAGCAGCCAAGCGGGGGTCAGAACCTACGAGCAGTACTTC. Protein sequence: CASSQAGVRTYEQYF.

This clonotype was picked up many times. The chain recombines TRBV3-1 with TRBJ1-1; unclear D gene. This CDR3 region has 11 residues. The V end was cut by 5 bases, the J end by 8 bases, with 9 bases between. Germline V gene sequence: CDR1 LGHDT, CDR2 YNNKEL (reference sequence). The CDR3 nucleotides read TGTGCCAGCAGCGATTCATACGAAGCTTTCTTT. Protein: CASSDSYEAFF.

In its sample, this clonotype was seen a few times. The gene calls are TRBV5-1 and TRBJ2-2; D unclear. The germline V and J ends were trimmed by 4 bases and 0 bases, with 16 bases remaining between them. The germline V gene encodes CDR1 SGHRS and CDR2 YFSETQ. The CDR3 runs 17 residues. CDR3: CASSEAFWRSNTGELFF. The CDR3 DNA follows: TGCGCCAGCAGCGAGGCCTTCTGGCGGTCGAACACCGGGGAGCTGTTTTTT.

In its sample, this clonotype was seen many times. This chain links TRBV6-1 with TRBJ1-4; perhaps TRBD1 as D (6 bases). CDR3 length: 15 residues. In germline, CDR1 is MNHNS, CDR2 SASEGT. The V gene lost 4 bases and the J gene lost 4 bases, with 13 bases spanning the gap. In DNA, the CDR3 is TGTGCCAGCAGTGTGGGGGCTAATAGTAATGAAAAACTGTTTTTT. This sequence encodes CASSVGANSNEKLFF.

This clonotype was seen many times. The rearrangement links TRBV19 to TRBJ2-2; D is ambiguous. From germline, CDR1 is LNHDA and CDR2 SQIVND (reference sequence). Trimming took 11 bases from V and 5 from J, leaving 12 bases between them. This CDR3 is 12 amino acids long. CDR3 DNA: TGTGCCGGCAAGGCCGGGACCGGGGAGCTGTTTTTT. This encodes CAGKAGTGELFF.

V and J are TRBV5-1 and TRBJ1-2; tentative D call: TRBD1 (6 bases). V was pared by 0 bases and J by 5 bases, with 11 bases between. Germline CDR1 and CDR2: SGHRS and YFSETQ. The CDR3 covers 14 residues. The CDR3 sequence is CASSLGQAFYGYTF. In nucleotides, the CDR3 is TGCGCCAGCAGCTTGGGACAGGCTTTTTATGGCTACACCTTC.

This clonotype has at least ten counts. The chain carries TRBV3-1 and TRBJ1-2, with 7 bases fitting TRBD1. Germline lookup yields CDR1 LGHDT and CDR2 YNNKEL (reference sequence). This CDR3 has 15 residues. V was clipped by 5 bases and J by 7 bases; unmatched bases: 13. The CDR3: CASSSNDRVISGYTF. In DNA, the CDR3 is TGTGCCAGCAGCTCTAATGACAGGGTGATCTCTGGCTACACCTTC.

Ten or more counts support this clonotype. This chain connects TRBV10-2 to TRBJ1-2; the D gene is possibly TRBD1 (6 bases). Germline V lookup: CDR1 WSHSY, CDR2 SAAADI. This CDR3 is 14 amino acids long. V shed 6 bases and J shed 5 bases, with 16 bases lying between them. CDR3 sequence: CASRPGQLRYGYTF. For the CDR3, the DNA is TGCGCCAGCAGACCGGGACAACTACGTTATGGCTACACCTTC.

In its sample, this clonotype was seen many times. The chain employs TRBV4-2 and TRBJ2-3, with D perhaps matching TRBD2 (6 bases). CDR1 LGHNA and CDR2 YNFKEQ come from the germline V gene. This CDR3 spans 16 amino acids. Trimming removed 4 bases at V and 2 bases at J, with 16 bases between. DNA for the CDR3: TGTGCCAGCAGCCCTGGGGGGTTAAGTTCCACAGATACGCAGTATTTT. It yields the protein CASSPGGLSSTDTQYF.

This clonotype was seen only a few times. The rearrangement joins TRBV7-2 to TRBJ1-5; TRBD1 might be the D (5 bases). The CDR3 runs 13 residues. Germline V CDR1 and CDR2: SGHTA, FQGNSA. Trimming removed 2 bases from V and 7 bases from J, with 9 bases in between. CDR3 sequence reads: CASSLWGRQPQHF. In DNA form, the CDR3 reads TGTGCCAGCAGCTTATGGGGGAGACAGCCCCAGCATTTT.

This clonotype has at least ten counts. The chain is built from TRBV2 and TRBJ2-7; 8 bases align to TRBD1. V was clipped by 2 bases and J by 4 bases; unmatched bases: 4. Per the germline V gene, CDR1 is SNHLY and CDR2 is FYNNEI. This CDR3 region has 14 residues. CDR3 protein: CASSEMRQGYEQYF. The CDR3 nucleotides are TGTGCCAGCAGTGAAATGAGACAGGGGTACGAGCAGTACTTC.

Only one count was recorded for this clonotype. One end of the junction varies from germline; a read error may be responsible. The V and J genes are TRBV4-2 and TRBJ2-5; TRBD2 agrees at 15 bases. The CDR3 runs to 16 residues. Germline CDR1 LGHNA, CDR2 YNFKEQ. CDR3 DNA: TGTGCCAGCTGCCAAGGGACTAGCGGGAGGCGAGAGACCCAGTACTTC. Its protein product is CASCQGTSGRRETQYF.

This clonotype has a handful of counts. The DNA of the CDR3 is TGTGCCAGCAGCCAAGATATACGGGACAGGGACTATGAGCAGTTCTTC. Protein sequence: CASSQDIRDRDYEQFF. The rearrangement joins TRBV4-2 to TRBJ2-1; TRBD1 matches at 9 bases. Trimming cost V 0 bases and J 8 bases; bases outside gene matches: 8. CDR1 is LGHNA, CDR2 YNFKEQ, per germline. This CDR3 has 16 amino acids.

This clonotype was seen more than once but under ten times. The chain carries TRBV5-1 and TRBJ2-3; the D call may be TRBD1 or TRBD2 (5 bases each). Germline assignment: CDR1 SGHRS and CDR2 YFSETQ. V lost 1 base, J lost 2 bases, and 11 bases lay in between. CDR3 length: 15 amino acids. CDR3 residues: CASSLSPGTTDTQYF. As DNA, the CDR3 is TGCGCCAGCAGCTTGTCCCCCGGGACCACAGATACGCAGTATTTT.

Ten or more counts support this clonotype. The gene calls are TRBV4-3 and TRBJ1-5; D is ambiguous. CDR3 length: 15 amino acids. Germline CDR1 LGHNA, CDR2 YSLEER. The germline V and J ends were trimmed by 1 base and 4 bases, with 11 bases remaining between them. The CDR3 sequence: CASSQVEDPNQPQHF. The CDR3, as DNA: TGCGCCAGCAGCCAAGTAGAGGATCCAAATCAGCCCCAGCATTTT.

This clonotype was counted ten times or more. The CDR3 DNA reads as TGTGCCAGCAGTTTAAGGCAGGGCGGTTCACCCCTCCACTTT. Its translation: CASSLRQGGSPLHF. The genes are TRBV12-3 or TRBV12-4 and TRBJ1-6, with D perhaps TRBD1 (5 bases). This CDR3 region has 14 residues. V was pared by 2 bases and J by 9 bases, with 11 bases between.

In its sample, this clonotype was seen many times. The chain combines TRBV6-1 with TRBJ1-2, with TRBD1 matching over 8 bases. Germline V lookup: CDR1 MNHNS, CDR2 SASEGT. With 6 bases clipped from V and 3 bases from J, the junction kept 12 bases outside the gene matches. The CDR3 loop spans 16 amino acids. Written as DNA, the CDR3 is TGTGCCAGCAGCCGTACAGGGGGTCAAACCTACTATGGCTACACCTTC. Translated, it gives CASSRTGGQTYYGYTF.